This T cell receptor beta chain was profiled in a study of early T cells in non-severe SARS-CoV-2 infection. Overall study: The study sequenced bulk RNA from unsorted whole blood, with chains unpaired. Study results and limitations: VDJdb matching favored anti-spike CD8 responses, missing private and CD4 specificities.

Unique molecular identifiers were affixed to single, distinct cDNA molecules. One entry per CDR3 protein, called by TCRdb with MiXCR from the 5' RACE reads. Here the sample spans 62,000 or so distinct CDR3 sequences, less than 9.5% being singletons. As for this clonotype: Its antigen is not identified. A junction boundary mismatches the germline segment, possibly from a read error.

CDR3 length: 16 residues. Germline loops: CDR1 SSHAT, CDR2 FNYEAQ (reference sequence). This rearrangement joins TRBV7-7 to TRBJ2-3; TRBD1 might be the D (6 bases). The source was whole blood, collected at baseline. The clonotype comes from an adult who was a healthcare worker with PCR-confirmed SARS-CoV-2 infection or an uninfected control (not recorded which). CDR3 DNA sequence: TGTGCTAGCAGCACCCACCGGGACACCGGCACAGATACGCAGTATTTT. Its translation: CASSTHRDTGTDTQYF.